This T cell receptor (beta chain) was observed in a study of T cell repertoires in cytomegalovirus infection. Study-level results: Carriers of CMV and the relevant HLA type were discriminated by public TCR beta frequency.

In this sample, this clonotype turned up many times. Its antigen remains unknown. TCRdb used MiXCR to reprocess the reads, holding one entry per CDR3 protein. Here the sample spans about 260,000 distinct CDR3 sequences, about an eighth being singletons. This receptor was taken from a human donor in good health (CMV status not recorded). Some clones in this sample may be carry-over from other donors' samples. Material: PBMCs.

CDR3 DNA: TGTGCCAGCAGTGAGAGACAGAATCAGCCCCAGCATTTT. Amino acids: CASSERQNQPQHF. The V and J genes are TRBV2 and TRBJ1-5, with D possibly TRBD1 on 5 matching bases. The V gene's germline CDR1 is SNHLY and CDR2 FYNNEI. There are 13 residues in the CDR3. Trimming shortened V by 3 bases and J by 4 bases, and 7 bases separated the two germline ends.